The rows below give T cell receptor beta chains drawn from one sample of a study of control samples from healthy donors and cancer patients. Method: immunoSEQ multiplex PCR; TCRdb's copy keeps in-frame clones and lacks some. Of around 80,000 clones in the sample, just under 90% are singletons; the top ten hold 4.5% to 7%. The specimen sequenced was blood. The receptors come from a man over 45 in good health. CDR3s include the opening cysteine and the closing phenylalanine or tryptophan. The D gene is left open where the match is weak. For some rows the clone size is stated as once, few or many, or as a class when expanded; others skip it.

V: TRBV2
size: few
J: TRBJ1-1
D: TRBD1
DNA: TGTGCCAGCAGATGGACAGGGGCTAACTCAGAAGCTTTCTTT
CDR3: CASRWTGANSEAFF

V: TRBV6-4
size: .
J: TRBJ2-1
D: TRBD2
DNA: TGTGCCAGCAGTTTAGCGGGGGGCTTCTACAATGAGCAGTTCTTC
CDR3: CASSLAGGFYNEQFF

V: TRBV24-1
size: .
J: TRBJ1-5
D: .
DNA: TGTGCCACCAGTGCTCAGGACGGGGAACGGCATTTT
CDR3: CATSAQDGERHF

V: TRBV7-9
size: .
J: TRBJ2-7
D: TRBD1
DNA: TGTGCCAGCAGCCCCGGACAGGGCGTGAGTTTCTCCTACGAGCAGTACTTC
CDR3: CASSPGQGVSFSYEQYF

V: TRBV10-1
size: few
J: TRBJ2-5
D: TRBD2
DNA: TGCGCCAGCAGTGAGAGGGAGCGGGGGACCCAGTACTTC
CDR3: CASSERERGTQYF

V: TRBV10-2
size: .
J: TRBJ2-7
D: .
DNA: TGCGCCAGCAGTGAGGCCAGGTCCAACGAGCAGTACTTC
CDR3: CASSEARSNEQYF

V: TRBV2
size: .
J: TRBJ1-1
D: .
DNA: TGTGCCAGCAGCCCGTCCGGGACTGAAGCTTTCTTT
CDR3: CASSPSGTEAFF

V: TRBV12-3/TRBV12-4
size: .
J: TRBJ1-1
D: .
DNA: TGTGCCAGCAGTCTCCGACAGCCCAGGGAAGCTTTCTTT
CDR3: CASSLRQPREAFF

V: TRBV5-6
size: .
J: TRBJ1-6
D: .
DNA: TGTGCCAGCAGCTTGAGGGGTTCCTATAATTCACCCCTCCACTTT
CDR3: CASSLRGSYNSPLHF

V: TRBV9
size: .
J: TRBJ2-3
D: TRBD2
DNA: TGTGCCAGCAGCTTCCGGACTAGCGGGGGGGCGGATACGCAGTATTTT
CDR3: CASSFRTSGGADTQYF

V: TRBV19
size: .
J: TRBJ2-3
D: .
DNA: TGTGCCAGTAGTACAAGGGCTAGCGCAGATACGCAGTATTTT
CDR3: CASSTRASADTQYF

V: TRBV27
size: .
J: TRBJ2-7
D: TRBD2
DNA: TGTGCCAGCAGCCTCGGGACTAGCGGGGGGGCGAGACAGTACTTC
CDR3: CASSLGTSGGARQYF

V: TRBV19
size: .
J: TRBJ2-2
D: .
DNA: TGTGCCAGTAGTATCGTCCAGAACACCGGGGAGCTGTTTTTT
CDR3: CASSIVQNTGELFF

V: TRBV6-5
size: .
J: TRBJ2-5
D: .
DNA: TGTGCCGCTAACCGGGAGACCCAGTACTTC
CDR3: CAANRETQYF

V: TRBV5-4
size: .
J: TRBJ2-1
D: .
DNA: TGTGCCAGCAGCTTCGGGACGCCGGACAATGAGCAGTTCTTC
CDR3: CASSFGTPDNEQFF

V: TRBV29-1
size: .
J: TRBJ2-5
D: TRBD1
DNA: TGCAGCGTTGCCCTGACAGGGGTCTGGCAAGAGACCCAGTACTTC
CDR3: CSVALTGVWQETQYF

V: TRBV2
size: .
J: TRBJ2-7
D: .
DNA: TGTGCCAGCAGTGAGCCGGGCGAGCAGTACTTC
CDR3: CASSEPGEQYF

V: TRBV29-1
size: .
J: TRBJ1-1
D: .
DNA: TGCAGCGTTGAAGGGGGGGGCCCCGCTGAAGCTTTCTTT
CDR3: CSVEGGGPAEAFF

V: TRBV11-2
size: few
J: TRBJ1-4
D: .
DNA: TGTGCCAGCAGCTTTAACCGGGACCGCCCTTTAAAACTGTTTTTT
CDR3: CASSFNRDRPLKLFF

V: TRBV9
size: .
J: TRBJ2-5
D: TRBD1
DNA: TGTGCCAGCAGCGTAAACAGGGGTAGTGAGACCCAGTACTTC
CDR3: CASSVNRGSETQYF

V: TRBV6-5
size: .
J: TRBJ2-1
D: .
DNA: TGTGCCAGCAGCCGTGGGCCCAATGAGCAGTTCTTC
CDR3: CASSRGPNEQFF

V: TRBV12-3/TRBV12-4
size: .
J: TRBJ2-7
D: .
DNA: TGTGCCAGCAGTTTAAAAGGGCTCGACGAGCAGTACTTC
CDR3: CASSLKGLDEQYF

V: TRBV11-2
size: few
J: TRBJ1-2
D: .
DNA: TGTGCCAGCAGCGCGCACAGCAACTATGGCTACACCTTC
CDR3: CASSAHSNYGYTF

V: TRBV25-1
size: .
J: TRBJ1-6
D: TRBD1
DNA: TGTGCCAGCACTTGGACAGGGTATAATTCACCCCTCCACTTT
CDR3: CASTWTGYNSPLHF

V: TRBV30
size: .
J: TRBJ1-6
D: .
DNA: TGTGCCTGGAGCGCCCGGGGGGATTCACCCCTCCACTTT
CDR3: CAWSARGDSPLHF

V: TRBV6-1
size: .
J: TRBJ2-7
D: TRBD1
DNA: TGTGCCAGCAGTGAAGCGCTAGGAACAGGGGGCGTGTACGAGCAGTACTTC
CDR3: CASSEALGTGGVYEQYF

V: TRBV7-2
size: .
J: TRBJ2-1
D: TRBD2
DNA: TGTGCCAGCAGACTGGCCGGGGGGGTTAGAAATGAGCAGTTCTTC
CDR3: CASRLAGGVRNEQFF

V: TRBV18
size: .
J: TRBJ1-1
D: .
DNA: TGTGCCAGCTCGGACAGCTTGAACACTGAAGCTTTCTTT
CDR3: CASSDSLNTEAFF

V: TRBV5-6
size: .
J: TRBJ2-5
D: .
DNA: TGTGCCAGCAGCTTGGTAGCTTGGACAATTCAAGAGACCCAGTACTTC
CDR3: CASSLVAWTIQETQYF

V: TRBV18
size: .
J: TRBJ2-1
D: TRBD2
DNA: TGTGCCAGCTCACCCACGCTGGGGGGGGGCTACAATGAGCAGTTCTTC
CDR3: CASSPTLGGGYNEQFF

V: TRBV7-9
size: .
J: TRBJ2-2
D: .
DNA: TGTGCCAGCAGCCTCCGTTCGAGAGTGAACACCGGGGAGCTGTTTTTT
CDR3: CASSLRSRVNTGELFF

V: TRBV7-9
size: once
J: TRBJ1-5
D: TRBD1
DNA: TGTGCCAGCAGCTTAGACAGGGGAAATCAGCCCCAGCATTTT
CDR3: CASSLDRGNQPQHF

V: TRBV6-4
size: few
J: TRBJ1-6
D: TRBD1
DNA: TGTGCCAGCAGTGAAGGGACAGGGGCCGGGTCACCCCTCCACTTT
CDR3: CASSEGTGAGSPLHF

V: TRBV20-1
size: .
J: TRBJ1-3
D: TRBD1
DNA: TGCAGTGCTAGTAGCGACAGGGCCTTTGTACTATCTGGAAACACCATATATTTT
CDR3: CSASSDRAFVLSGNTIYF

V: TRBV19
size: .
J: TRBJ1-5
D: .
DNA: TGTGCCAGTAGGGGGGGGGCAGTTAATCAGCCCCAGCATTTT
CDR3: CASRGGAVNQPQHF

V: TRBV6-6
size: once
J: TRBJ1-2
D: .
DNA: TGTGCCAGCAGTTCGGCCAGTCCGAACTATGGCTACACCTTC
CDR3: CASSSASPNYGYTF

V: TRBV16
size: .
J: TRBJ1-3
D: TRBD1
DNA: TGTGCCAGCAGCCGACAGGGTACTGGAAACACCATATATTTT
CDR3: CASSRQGTGNTIYF

V: TRBV11-3
size: .
J: TRBJ2-5
D: TRBD2
DNA: TGTGCCAGCAGCCTCAGTGGCGGGGGGGCCCCAGAGACCCAGTACTTC
CDR3: CASSLSGGGAPETQYF

V: TRBV7-6
size: .
J: TRBJ2-3
D: TRBD2
DNA: TGTGCCAGCAGCCCGTGGGGGGGGGTCGTAGATACGCAGTATTTT
CDR3: CASSPWGGVVDTQYF

V: TRBV7-8
size: .
J: TRBJ1-4
D: .
DNA: TGTGCCAGCAGACCCGGACGACTGAATGAAAAACTGTTTTTT
CDR3: CASRPGRLNEKLFF

V: TRBV11-2
size: .
J: TRBJ2-3
D: TRBD2
DNA: TGTGCCAGCAGCCCTCAACTAGCGGGGGGGGGATTAGGCACAGATACGCAGTATTTT
CDR3: CASSPQLAGGGLGTDTQYF

V: TRBV18
size: .
J: TRBJ2-7
D: .
DNA: TGTGCCAGCTCACCGAATAGGGGAGAGGGGGAGCAGTACTTC
CDR3: CASSPNRGEGEQYF